Following are 5 T cell receptor beta chains from one sample sequenced in a study of post-analysis software for immune sequencing data. Study-wide results and caveats: Five or six TRBV segments, TRBV5-6, TRBV5-1 and TRBV20-1 among them, were found more frequent in patients than controls.

Unique molecular identifiers had been added to the TCR beta cDNA libraries. TCRdb reanalysed the PCR reads using MiXCR and keeps one entry per CDR3 protein. The sample includes approximately 690,000 distinct CDR3 sequences, approximately 59% of them seen just once. For these TCRs, the target antigens are not known. Sequencing input: blood. The receptor set was obtained from a girl aged 2-10 years with multiple sclerosis.

The chain has TRBV7-9 and TRBJ2-5, with TRBD2 identical over 7 bases. Germline V lookup: CDR1 SEHNR, CDR2 FQNEAQ (reference sequence). Trimming removed 9 bases from V and 2 bases from J; junction bases left unmatched: 6. The CDR3 extends over 13 amino acids. CDR3 sequence: CASRGLDQETQYF. Written as DNA, the CDR3 is TGTGCCAGTCGAGGACTAGATCAAGAGACCCAGTACTTC.

The chain links TRBV5-1 to TRBJ2-5, with TRBD2 matching over 11 bases. The J call may be mistaken, given a closer DNA end match to TRBJ2-7. Germline lookup yields CDR1 SGHRS and CDR2 YFSETQ. The CDR3 consists of 16 residues. CDR3 sequence (DNA): TGCGCCAGCAGCTTGGTTTTTAGCGGGAGGGCCGACGAGCAGTACTTC. Amino acids: CASSLVFSGRADEQYF.

The chain joins TRBV7-2 to TRBJ1-2; 12 positions match TRBD1. Per the germline V gene, CDR1 is SGHTA and CDR2 is FQGNSA. The CDR3 length is 15 residues. Trimming cost V 2 bases and J 7 bases; bases outside gene matches: 5. In DNA form, the CDR3 reads TGTGCCAGCAGCTTAATGGGACAGGGGGCGCGTGGCTACACCTTC. It translates to CASSLMGQGARGYTF.

The chain recombines TRBV6-1 with TRBJ2-7; D unclear. Germline assignment: CDR1 MNHNS and CDR2 SASEGT. The CDR3 covers 14 residues. Trimming removed 2 bases at V and 2 bases at J, with 10 bases between. The CDR3 reads CASSELNWPYEQYF. The CDR3 bases are TGTGCCAGCAGTGAATTGAACTGGCCCTACGAGCAGTACTTC.

This clonotype was seen a few times. CDR3 loop: CASSPSGTTNEQFF. The CDR3 region has the DNA TGTGCCAGCAGCCCAAGCGGGACTACCAATGAGCAGTTCTTC. The rearrangement uses TRBV7-2 and TRBJ2-1; 7 bases agree with TRBD2. Trimming at V came to 5 bases and at J to 6 bases, leaving 7 bases not matched to a gene. CDR1 SGHTA and CDR2 FQGNSA come from the germline V gene. The CDR3 is made up of 14 amino acids. Complete variable domain (other parts from reference TRBV7-2 and TRBJ2-1): GAGVSQSPSNKVTEKGKDVELRCDPISGHTALYWYRQSLGQGLEFLIYFQGNSAPDKSGLPSDRFSAERTGGSVSTLTIQRTQQEDSAVYLCASSPSGTTNEQFFGPGTRLTVL.